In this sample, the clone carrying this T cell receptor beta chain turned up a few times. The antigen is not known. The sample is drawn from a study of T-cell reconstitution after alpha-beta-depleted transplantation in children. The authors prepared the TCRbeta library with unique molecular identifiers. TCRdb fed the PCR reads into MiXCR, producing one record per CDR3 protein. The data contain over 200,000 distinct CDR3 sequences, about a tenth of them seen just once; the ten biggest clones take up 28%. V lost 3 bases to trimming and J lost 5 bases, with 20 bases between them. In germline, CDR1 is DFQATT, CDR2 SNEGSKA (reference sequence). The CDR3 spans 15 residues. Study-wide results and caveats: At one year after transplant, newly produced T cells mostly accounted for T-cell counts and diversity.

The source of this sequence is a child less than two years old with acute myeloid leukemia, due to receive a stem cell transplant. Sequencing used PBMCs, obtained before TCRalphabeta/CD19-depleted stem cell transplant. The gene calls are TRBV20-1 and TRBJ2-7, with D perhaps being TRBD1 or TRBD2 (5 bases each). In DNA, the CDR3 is TGCAGTGCTAGGTCGCCAACCGGGACCCCGGACGAGCAGTACTTC. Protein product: CSARSPTGTPDEQYF.